The 18 T cell receptor beta chains listed next were all sequenced from one sample in a study of blood T cells in healthy people across ages. Using a J-beta primer mix together with a sample-barcoded 5' primer, a second PCR was run for roughly 7 to 12 cycles. TCRdb reprocessed the 5' RACE reads via MiXCR and lists one record per CDR3 protein. The sample includes approximately 780,000 distinct CDR3 sequences, roughly 24% seen only once; the top ten take under 3%. This same sample was also taken into another study, of T cells of mothers and their children.

Sequencing used blood. These TCRs come from a boy aged 5-17 years in good health.

The chain employs TRBV6-6 and TRBJ1-5, with D unclear. Germline CDR1 MNHNY, CDR2 SVGAGI (reference sequence). This CDR3 has 15 residues. The V end lost 10 bases, the J end lost 4 bases, and 20 bases lay between the germline ends. The DNA of the CDR3 is TGTGCCACCCGGTTTGGACTGCTTCCAAATCAGCCCCAGCATTTT. It yields the protein CATRFGLLPNQPQHF.

This clonotype was counted between two and nine times. This chain uses TRBV5-1 with TRBJ2-1, with D possibly being TRBD1 (5 bases). The CDR3 has 14 amino acids. The V end lost 0 bases, the J end lost 9 bases, and 13 bases lay between the germline ends. Germline CDR1 reads SGHRS; CDR2 reads YFSETQ. DNA for the CDR3: TGCGCCAGCAGCTTGGCCGAGACAGACGGTGAGCAGTTCTTC. Its translation is CASSLAETDGEQFF.

This clonotype was seen a few times. The chain is built from TRBV5-1 and TRBJ1-4, with D possibly TRBD1 on 5 matching bases. CDR3 length: 16 residues. V shed 4 bases and J shed 2 bases, with 15 bases lying between them. The germline V gene encodes CDR1 SGHRS and CDR2 YFSETQ. The CDR3 sequence is CASSADRVLTNEKLFF. CDR3 DNA: TGCGCCAGCAGCGCCGACAGAGTTCTGACTAATGAAAAACTGTTTTTT.

CDR3 nucleotides: TGCGCCAGCAGTGAGTCGAGGGCTAGCGGGGGGCAAAAAAGCACAGATACGCAGTATTTT. Protein sequence: CASSESRASGGQKSTDTQYF. The chain has TRBV10-2 and TRBJ2-3, with 11 positions matching TRBD2. This CDR3 is built from 20 residues. Germline CDR1 and CDR2: WSHSY and SAAADI. Losses at the gene ends were 0 bases for V and 0 bases for J; bases not matched to a gene: 11.

This chain joins TRBV18 and TRBJ2-7; D may be TRBD1 (6 bases). Germline CDR1 KGHSH, CDR2 LQKENI. The CDR3 spans 12 residues. The V end lost 8 bases, the J end lost 3 bases, and 11 bases lay between the germline ends. Here the CDR3 reads CASHGGDYEQYF. CDR3 DNA: TGTGCCAGCCATGGGGGCGACTACGAGCAGTACTTC.

This clonotype was counted between two and nine times. The gene calls are TRBV6-6 and TRBJ2-4, with D possibly matching TRBD1 (5 bases). Trimming stripped 0 bases from V and 8 bases from J, with 11 bases between. CDR1 is MNHNY, CDR2 SVGAGI, per germline (reference sequence). The CDR3 contains 14 residues. The CDR3 DNA reads as TGTGCCAGCAGTTACTCGATAGAAGGGGACATTCAGTACTTC. Translation: CASSYSIEGDIQYF.

The chain couples TRBV2 to TRBJ2-7; 7 bases line up with TRBD1. The J segment lost 0 bases and the V segment lost 3 bases, leaving 8 bases of the junction unmatched. This CDR3 comprises 16 residues. Germline CDR1 is SNHLY and CDR2 is FYNNEI. The CDR3 DNA reads as TGTGCCAGCAGTGATGTGGGACAGAGTAGCTCCTACGAGCAGTACTTC. This codes for CASSDVGQSSSYEQYF.

This clonotype has more than one count but fewer than ten. CDR3 DNA sequence: TGTGCCAGCAGCCAAGAAGGACTAGGCTCCCAAGAGACCCAGTACTTC. Its translation: CASSQEGLGSQETQYF. This chain connects TRBV3-1 to TRBJ2-5; 7 nucleotides align to TRBD2. This CDR3 is 16 amino acids long. CDR1 LGHDT and CDR2 YNNKEL come from the germline V gene (reference sequence). The junction had 5 bases not matched to a gene; V was cut back by 0 bases and J by 1 base.

The chain employs TRBV3-1 and TRBJ2-5; 9 nucleotides line up with TRBD2. Germline V gene data show CDR1 as LGHDT and CDR2 as YNNKEL (reference sequence). V lost 4 bases and J lost 2; bases outside the gene matches: 8. This CDR3 contains 16 residues. The DNA of the CDR3 is TGTGCCAGCAGCCCCCCCGGGACTAGCCTTCAAGAGACCCAGTACTTC. It codes for CASSPPGTSLQETQYF.

The CDR3 DNA is TGCAGTGCTAGTGTGCGTACAGGGGGCCGACAAGAGACCCAGTACTTC. It encodes CSASVRTGGRQETQYF. The V gene is TRBV20-1, the J gene TRBJ2-5, with TRBD1 identical over 9 bases. The CDR3 runs 16 residues. CDR1 is DFQATT, CDR2 SNEGSKA, per germline (reference sequence). After removal of 3 bases from V and 2 bases from J, the junction contained 10 bases not matched to a gene.

This rearrangement joins TRBV4-1 to TRBJ1-5; D is undetermined. From germline, CDR1 is MGHRA and CDR2 YSYEKL. V lost 0 bases and J 4 bases, leaving 13 bases between the germline ends. This CDR3 region has 16 residues. The CDR3 bases are TGCGCCAGCAGCCAAGATCAGGCGGCCGGGAATCAGCCCCAGCATTTT. Translating it yields CASSQDQAAGNQPQHF.

This clonotype was detected a few times. The chain recombines TRBV28 with TRBJ2-7, with a tentative D call TRBD2 (5 bases). Deletions cut 6 bases from V and 6 bases from J, with 18 bases between. The CDR3 extends over 14 amino acids. The V gene's germline CDR1 is MDHEN and CDR2 SYDVKM. The CDR3 region is CASRGSLRQFEQYF. CDR3 coding DNA: TGTGCCAGCAGGGGGAGCCTGAGACAATTCGAGCAGTACTTC.

This clonotype was counted between two and nine times. This chain connects TRBV12-3 or TRBV12-4 to TRBJ1-3; possible D gene TRBD1, 5 bases. V was clipped by 3 bases and J by 0 bases, with 12 bases between them. There are 16 residues in the CDR3. CDR3 residues: CASSFDRTYSGNTIYF. DNA of the CDR3: TGTGCCAGCAGTTTCGACAGAACATACTCTGGAAACACCATATATTTT.

A few counts support this clonotype. The CDR3 nucleotides read TGTGCCAGCAGTAGGGTTCAGGGGGTCCCCGACTACGAGCAGTACTTC. Its protein product is CASSRVQGVPDYEQYF. V and J are TRBV6-1 and TRBJ2-7; 7 nucleotides agree with TRBD1. Germline assignment: CDR1 MNHNS and CDR2 SASEGT. This CDR3 has 16 residues. The junction had 13 bases not matched to a gene; V was cut back by 5 bases and J by 3 bases.

This clonotype was recorded a few times. V and J are TRBV20-1 and TRBJ2-2, with D possibly matching TRBD1 (5 bases). V lost 0 bases and J lost 9, with 20 bases in between. The CDR3 extends over 16 amino acids. Germline V CDR1 and CDR2: DFQATT, SNEGSKA (reference sequence). The CDR3 bases are TGCAGTGCTAGAGATCGGGCAGGGTCTTCCCCCCGGGAGCTGTTTTTT. It codes for CSARDRAGSSPRELFF.

In this sample, this clonotype turned up a few times. The chain has TRBV28 and TRBJ2-1, with TRBD2 matching over 8 bases. The V segment lost 4 bases and the J segment 0 bases; nucleotides outside the gene matches: 14. The CDR3 consists of 19 residues. From germline, CDR1 is MDHEN and CDR2 SYDVKM. As DNA, the CDR3 is TGTGCCAGCAGTTCTCCCCCCCGGAGCGGGGGAAGCTCCTACAATGAGCAGTTCTTC. Its protein is CASSSPPRSGGSSYNEQFF.

The chain joins TRBV10-3 to TRBJ2-7; 9 nucleotides line up with TRBD1. CDR1 ENHRY and CDR2 SYGVKD come from the germline V gene. V gave up 2 bases and J gave up 5 bases; unmatched junction bases: 10. The CDR3 sequence is 16 residues long. CDR3 sequence reads: CAISEAEAGQGHEQYF. The CDR3 DNA sequence: TGTGCCATCAGTGAGGCAGAGGCGGGACAGGGTCACGAGCAGTACTTC.

V gene TRBV5-1 combines with J gene TRBJ2-3; D unresolved. Germline values: CDR1 SGHRS, CDR2 YFSETQ. Trimming left V 2 bases short and J 5 bases short, with 18 bases between. This CDR3 comprises 16 residues. CDR3 amino acids: CASSLGVRADEDTQYF. The CDR3, as DNA: TGCGCCAGCAGCTTAGGAGTAAGGGCGGATGAAGATACGCAGTATTTT. The full variable domain, with the rest looked up from reference TRBV5-1 and TRBJ2-3, is KAGVTQTPRYLIKTRGQQVTLSCSPISGHRSVSWYQQTPGQGLQFLFEYFSETQRNKGNFPGRFSGRQFSNSRSEMNVSTLELGDSALYLCASSLGVRADEDTQYFGPGTRLTVL.